This TCR beta chain originates from a study of cytomegalovirus exposure and HLA in healthy donors. 60 Vbeta and 13 Jbeta primers were used in PCR. The method was immunoSEQ multiplex PCR; TCRdb's version includes in-frame clones alone and lacks a portion of them. The data hold 200,000 to 300,000 clones, with 84% observed a single time. The CDR3 extends over 16 amino acids. CDR1 is GTSNPN and CDR2 is SVGIG in the germline V gene (reference sequence). V lost 5 bases to trimming and J lost 8 bases; unmatched junction nucleotides: 14. A single count supports this clone. The chain carries TRBV30 and TRBJ2-1; TRBD2 aligns across 11 bases. Sequencing used PBMCs. The sequence derives from a woman aged 40 to 49 in good health and CMV-seropositive. CDR3 protein: CAWGGQTSGIRHEQFF. In DNA, the CDR3 is TGTGCCTGGGGGGGGCAGACTAGCGGGATAAGGCATGAGCAGTTCTTC.